The 21 T cell receptor beta chains in this list originate from one sample, sequenced in a study of cytomegalovirus exposure and HLA in healthy donors. 13 Jbeta primers and 60 Vbeta primers were used for the PCR. Sequencing used immunoSEQ multiplex PCR; TCRdb keeps in-frame clones, though not all of them. The repertoire holds about 110,000 clones, with approximately 69% as singletons. The sequenced sample consisted of PBMCs. Every receptor here comes from a middle-aged woman in good health and CMV-seropositive.

The chain combines TRBV19 with TRBJ2-3, with a possible D match to TRBD2 (7 bases). V dropped 3 bases and J dropped 0 bases, with 10 bases sitting between them. The CDR3 sequence is 15 residues long. From germline, CDR1 is LNHDA and CDR2 SQIVND (reference sequence). This chain's CDR3 is CASSIAGASTDTQYF. CDR3 sequence (DNA): TGTGCCAGTAGTATCGCGGGGGCCAGCACAGATACGCAGTATTTT. Drawing the rest from reference TRBV19 and TRBJ2-3, the complete variable domain is DGGITQSPKYLFRKEGQNVTLSCEQNLNHDAMYWYRQDPGQGLRLIYYSQIVNDFQKGDIAEGYSVSREKKESFPLTVTSAQKNPTAFYLCASSIAGASTDTQYFGPGTRLTVL.

J is TRBJ2-3 and V is TRBV5-6, with D tentatively TRBD2 (5 bases). The CDR3 is 13 amino acids. V gave up 6 bases and J gave up 1 base, with 9 bases separating them. CDR1 is SGHDT and CDR2 is YYEEEE in the germline V gene. The CDR3 region is CASMWGGTDTQYF. The CDR3, as DNA: TGTGCCAGCATGTGGGGAGGCACAGATACGCAGTATTTT. The variable domain in full, with the rest retrieved from reference TRBV5-6 and TRBJ2-3, is DAGVTQSPTHLIKTRGQQVTLRCSPKSGHDTVSWYQQALGQGPQFIFQYYEEEERQRGNFPDRFSGHQFPNYSSELNVNALLLGDSALYLCASMWGGTDTQYFGPGTRLTVL.

J is TRBJ1-2 and V is TRBV5-6; D call uncertain. The CDR3 length is 19 residues. V dropped 0 bases and J dropped 4 bases, with 25 bases sitting between them. Germline-derived CDR1 and CDR2 are SGHDT and YYEEEE. DNA for the CDR3: TGTGCCAGCAGCTTGGTACCACCCGGGCCGCAGGCGGGCGCCTATGGCTACACCTTC. Protein: CASSLVPPGPQAGAYGYTF.

The rearrangement joins TRBV19 to TRBJ2-6, with TRBD1 matching 11 bases. V dropped 6 bases and J dropped 2; count of bases not matched to a gene: 0. The CDR3 length is 15 residues. Germline assignment: CDR1 LNHDA and CDR2 SQIVND (reference sequence). The CDR3 region is CASRGQGAGANVLTF. CDR3 in DNA: TGTGCCAGTAGGGGACAGGGGGCTGGGGCCAACGTCCTGACTTTC. The entire variable domain, with the rest obtained from reference TRBV19 and TRBJ2-6, is as follows: DGGITQSPKYLFRKEGQNVTLSCEQNLNHDAMYWYRQDPGQGLRLIYYSQIVNDFQKGDIAEGYSVSREKKESFPLTVTSAQKNPTAFYLCASRGQGAGANVLTFGAGSRLTVL.

This rearrangement joins TRBV5-4 to TRBJ1-2; maybe TRBD1 (6 bases). V was shortened by 0 bases and J by 4 bases, with 25 bases between the two germline ends. Germline lookup yields CDR1 SGHNT and CDR2 YYREEE (reference sequence). The CDR3 is made up of 19 amino acids. This chain's CDR3 is CASSLAVPEGGRRFYGYTF. The CDR3 DNA reads as TGTGCCAGCAGCTTGGCCGTACCAGAGGGGGGGAGGAGGTTCTATGGCTACACCTTC.

Regarding this clone: At one of its ends the junction is not consistent with the germline gene, which may arise from a read error. This chain links TRBV7-7 with TRBJ2-3, with D perhaps matching TRBD2 (6 bases). CDR1 is SSHAT and CDR2 is FNYEAQ in the germline V gene (reference sequence). CDR3 length: 14 residues. The CDR3 loop reads CASSPSSAGDTQYF. DNA of the CDR3: TGTGCTAGCAGCCCCTCCAGCGCGGGGGATACGCAGTATTTT.

CDR3 nucleotides: TGTGCCAGCAGATCGGGGGGGGCCTCTGAGCAGTTCTTC. Translation: CASRSGGASEQFF. This chain connects TRBV11-3 to TRBJ2-1; TRBD2 matches 8 bases. The germline gives CDR1 SGHNT, CDR2 YENEEA. The V gene end was trimmed by 6 bases and the J gene end by 9 bases; junction bases not matched to a gene: 7. CDR3 length equals 13 residues.

The table lists this clone with a count of one. The junction differs from germline at one of its ends, possibly a read error. This chain links TRBV7-9 with TRBJ2-7, with TRBD1 as a possible D gene (5 bases). This CDR3 has 14 amino acids. Germline V gives CDR1 SEHNR, CDR2 FQNEAQ (reference sequence). In nucleotides, the CDR3 is TGTTCCAGCACCTCAGACGACAGCCCCTACGAGCAGTACTTC. Translated, it gives CSSTSDDSPYEQYF. Full variable domain (missing parts from reference TRBV7-9 and TRBJ2-7): DTGVSQNPRHKITKRGQNVTFRCDPISEHNRLYWYRQTLGQGPEFLTYFQNEAQLEKSRLLSDRFSAERPKGSFSTLEIQRTEQGDSAMYLCSSTSDDSPYEQYFGPGTRLTVT.

The V gene is TRBV7-9, the J gene TRBJ1-2, with D perhaps TRBD1 (6 bases). This CDR3 is 14 amino acids long. CDR1 and CDR2 (germline): SEHNR, FQNEAQ (reference sequence). Trimming stripped 4 bases from V and 4 bases from J, with 13 bases between. The CDR3 reads CASSYAGTLYGYTF. CDR3 in DNA: TGTGCCAGCAGCTACGCCGGGACACTCTATGGCTACACCTTC.

The genes are TRBV6-5 and TRBJ1-1; D perhaps matches TRBD1 (5 bases). This CDR3 is built from 13 residues. The V gene's germline CDR1 is MNHEY and CDR2 SVGAGI. V shed 8 bases and J shed 2 bases, with 12 bases lying between them. The CDR3: CASGLQVNTEAFF. The CDR3 DNA reads as TGTGCCAGCGGATTACAGGTCAACACTGAAGCTTTCTTT.

V gene TRBV2 combines with J gene TRBJ1-2; 12 nucleotides align to TRBD1. The germline V gene has CDR1 SNHLY and CDR2 FYNNEI. CDR3 length equals 15 residues. V dropped 6 bases and J dropped 6; count of bases not matched to a gene: 8. The CDR3, as DNA: TGTGCCAGCAGGGCCGGGACAGGGGGCGCGGATGGCTACACCTTC. As protein: CASRAGTGGADGYTF.

This chain connects TRBV11-3 to TRBJ2-6, with TRBD1 as a possible D gene (6 bases). The CDR3 has 17 amino acids. Germline V gene lookup returns CDR1 SGHNT and CDR2 YENEEA. The germline V and J ends were trimmed by 4 bases and 0 bases, with 13 bases remaining between them. The CDR3 DNA reads as TGTGCCAGCAGCTCTCCAGGGGCAAGCTCTGGGGCCAACGTCCTGACTTTC. Residues: CASSSPGASSGANVLTF.

DNA for the CDR3: TGTGCCAGCAGCGAACAACAGGGCTACGAGCAGTACTTC. Its translation is CASSEQQGYEQYF. The V and J genes are TRBV9 and TRBJ2-7; the D gene is possibly TRBD1 (6 bases). V was shortened by 3 bases and J by 3 bases, with 10 bases between the two germline ends. The germline V gene encodes CDR1 SGDLS and CDR2 YYNGEE. The CDR3 runs 13 residues.

The rearrangement links TRBV15 to TRBJ1-6; possibly TRBD1 for D (6 bases). The germline V gene has CDR1 LNHNV and CDR2 YYDKDF (reference sequence). Between the trimmed V and J ends, which lost 1 base and 10 bases, there was a span of 14 bases. This CDR3 region has 15 residues. The CDR3 here is CATSRGNRVNSPLHF. The CDR3 bases are TGTGCCACCAGCAGAGGGAACAGGGTAAACTCACCCCTCCACTTT.

This clone was found once. The chain has TRBV29-1 and TRBJ2-3; no reliable D call. CDR1 and CDR2 from the germline V gene are SQVTM and ANQGSEA. V was cut by 3 bases and J by 1 base, with 5 bases left in between. This CDR3 contains 12 residues. In DNA form, the CDR3 reads TGCAGCGTTGATACAGGCACAGATACGCAGTATTTT. Translated: CSVDTGTDTQYF.

The gene calls are TRBV6-6 and TRBJ1-5, with D tentatively TRBD1 (5 bases). Germline loops: CDR1 MNHNY, CDR2 SVGAGI (reference sequence). CDR3 length equals 11 residues. The germline V and J ends were trimmed by 11 bases and 4 bases, with 9 bases remaining between them. CDR3 nucleotides: TGTGCCGGGGGGGGAAATCAGCCCCAGCATTTT. Translated: CAGGGNQPQHF.

With regard to this clone: The junction shows a germline mismatch at one end, possibly a read error. The gene calls are TRBV7-9 and TRBJ2-7, with D tentatively TRBD2 (5 bases). Looked up from germline, CDR1 is SEHNR and CDR2 is FQNEAQ (reference sequence). This CDR3 region has 13 residues. DNA for the CDR3: TGTTCCAGCAGCCCGGGGTCGGGCTACGAGCAGTACTTC. It specifies CSSSPGSGYEQYF.

This chain uses TRBV6-1 with TRBJ2-2; TRBD1 matches at 7 bases. V gave up 7 bases and J gave up 0 bases; unmatched junction bases: 5. The CDR3 runs 15 residues. Germline CDR1 and CDR2: MNHNS and SASEGT. In DNA, the CDR3 is TGTGCCAGCACACCGGGACAGCCGAACACCGGGGAGCTGTTTTTT. Its translation is CASTPGQPNTGELFF.

The rearrangement uses TRBV5-4 and TRBJ2-7, with 11 bases fitting TRBD2. Germline CDR1 is SGHNT and CDR2 is YYREEE (reference sequence). V trimming: 2 bases; J trimming: 0 bases; junction bases outside the gene matches: 7. This CDR3 region has 17 residues. The CDR3 sequence: CASSLPSGGHSSYEQYF. Written as DNA, the CDR3 is TGTGCCAGCAGCTTACCTAGCGGGGGGCACAGCTCCTACGAGCAGTACTTC. The variable domain in full, completed from reference TRBV5-4 and TRBJ2-7, reads ETGVTQSPTHLIKTRGQQVTLRCSSQSGHNTVSWYQQALGQGPQFIFQYYREEENGRGNFPPRFSGLQFPNYSSELNVNALELDDSALYLCASSLPSGGHSSYEQYFGPGTRLTVT.

This clone was seen once. The chain combines TRBV11-3 with TRBJ2-1; 8 nucleotides agree with TRBD2. Per germline, CDR1 SGHNT and CDR2 YENEEA. The CDR3 totals 15 residues. The trim removed 4 bases at V and 2 bases at J, leaving 4 bases unmatched. CDR3 nucleotides: TGTGCCAGCAGCTCTAGACTAGCGACCTACAATGAGCAGTTCTTC. Its translation: CASSSRLATYNEQFF.

This clone turned up a few times. The chain combines TRBV28 with TRBJ2-7; 10 nucleotides agree with TRBD2. CDR3 size: 17 residues. V trimming: 2 bases; J trimming: 3 bases; junction bases outside the gene matches: 10. Germline CDR1 reads MDHEN; CDR2 reads SYDVKM. The CDR3: CASSLTSGGALGYEQYF. The CDR3 region has the DNA TGTGCCAGCAGTTTAACAAGCGGGGGGGCTCTCGGCTACGAGCAGTACTTC.